The 2 T cell receptor beta chains reported below all come from one sample, sequenced in a study of T cells after yellow fever vaccination. TCRdb itself ran the 5' RACE reads through MiXCR, one entry per CDR3 protein. The data contain approximately 550,000 distinct CDR3 sequences, over 15% of them singletons. The sample consisted of PBMCs, taken 15 days after the yellow fever booster vaccination. These receptor sequences come from a man aged 30 to 39 who received the YFV17D yellow fever vaccine.

The chain is built from TRBV18 and TRBJ2-5, with 10 bases matching TRBD2. CDR1 KGHSH and CDR2 LQKENI come from the germline V gene. The length of the CDR3 is 17 residues. Trimming removed 1 base from V and 4 bases from J; junction bases left unmatched: 9. CDR3: CASSPQKLAGRGETQYF. CDR3 bases: TGTGCCAGCTCACCACAAAAACTAGCGGGAAGGGGAGAGACCCAGTACTTC.

The genes are TRBV11-2 and TRBJ2-7; the match to TRBD2 covers 11 bases. The CDR3 length is 16 residues. Germline trimming cut 0 bases from V and 4 bases from J; bases unmatched to any gene: 5. Germline CDR1 and CDR2: SGHAT and FQNNGV. CDR3 region: CASSLDGTSGAYEQYF. The DNA of the CDR3 is TGTGCCAGCAGCTTAGATGGGACTAGCGGAGCTTACGAGCAGTACTTC. Full variable domain (rest looked up from reference TRBV11-2 and TRBJ2-7): EAGVAQSPRYKIIEKRQSVAFWCNPISGHATLYWYQQILGQGPKLLIQFQNNGVVDDSQLPKDRFSAERLKGVDSTLKIQPAKLEDSAVYLCASSLDGTSGAYEQYFGPGTRLTVT.